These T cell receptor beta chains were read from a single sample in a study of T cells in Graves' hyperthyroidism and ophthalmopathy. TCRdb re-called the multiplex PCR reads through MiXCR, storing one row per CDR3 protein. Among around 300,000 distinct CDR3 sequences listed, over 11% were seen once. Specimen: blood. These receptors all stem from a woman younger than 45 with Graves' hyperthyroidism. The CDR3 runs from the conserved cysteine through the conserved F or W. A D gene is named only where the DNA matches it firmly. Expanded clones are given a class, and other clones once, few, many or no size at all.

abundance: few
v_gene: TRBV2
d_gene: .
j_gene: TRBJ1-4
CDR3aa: CASSSPSRLFF
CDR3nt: TGTGCCAGCAGCAGCCCCTCGAGACTGTTTTTT

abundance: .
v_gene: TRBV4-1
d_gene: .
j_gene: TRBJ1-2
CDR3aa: CASSQVGSYGYTF
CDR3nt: TGCGCCAGCAGCCAAGTGGGCAGCTATGGCTACACCTTC

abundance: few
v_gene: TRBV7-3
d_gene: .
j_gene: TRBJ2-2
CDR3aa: CASSPEGVNTGELFF
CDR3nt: TGTGCCAGCAGCCCAGAGGGGGTAAACACCGGGGAGCTGTTTTTT

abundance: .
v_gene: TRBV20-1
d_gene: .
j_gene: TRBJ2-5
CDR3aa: CGELARSLGETQYF
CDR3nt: TGCGGTGAACTAGCTAGATCCCTAGGGGAGACCCAGTACTTC

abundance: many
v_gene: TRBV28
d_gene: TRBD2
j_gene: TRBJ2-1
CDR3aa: CASRGAGGRNEQFF
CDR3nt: TGTGCCAGCAGGGGCGCGGGAGGGCGGAATGAGCAGTTCTTC

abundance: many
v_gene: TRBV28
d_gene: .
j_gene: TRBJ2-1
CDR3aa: CASSMGGLLYNEQFF
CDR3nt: TGTGCCAGCAGCATGGGGGGACTCCTCTACAATGAGCAGTTCTTC

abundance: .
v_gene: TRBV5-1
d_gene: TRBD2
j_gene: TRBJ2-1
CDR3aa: CASSVTSVHNEQFF
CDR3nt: TGCGCCAGCAGCGTGACTAGCGTCCACAATGAGCAGTTCTTC

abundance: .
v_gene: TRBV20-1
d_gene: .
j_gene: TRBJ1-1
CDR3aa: CSASQGYNTEAFF
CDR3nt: TGCAGTGCTAGCCAGGGTTACAACACTGAAGCTTTCTTT

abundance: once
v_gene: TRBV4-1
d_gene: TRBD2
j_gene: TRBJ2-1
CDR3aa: CASSGLAGLYEQFF
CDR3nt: TGCGCCAGCTCCGGACTAGCGGGACTCTATGAGCAGTTCTTC

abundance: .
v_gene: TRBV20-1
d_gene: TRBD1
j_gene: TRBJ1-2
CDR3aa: CSALGAGTGAYYTF
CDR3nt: TGCAGTGCTCTAGGAGCCGGGACAGGGGCTTACTACACCTTC

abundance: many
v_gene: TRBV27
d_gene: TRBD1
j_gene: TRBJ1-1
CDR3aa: CASKGAGRNTEAFF
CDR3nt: TGTGCCAGCAAGGGGGCAGGAAGGAACACTGAAGCTTTCTTT

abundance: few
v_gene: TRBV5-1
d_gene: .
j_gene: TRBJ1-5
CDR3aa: CASSPGYGNQPQHF
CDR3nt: TGCGCCAGCAGCCCCGGCTACGGGAATCAGCCCCAGCATTTT

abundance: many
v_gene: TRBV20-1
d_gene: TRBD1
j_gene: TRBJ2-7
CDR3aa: CSASIRGYEQYF
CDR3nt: TGCAGTGCTAGCATCAGGGGGTACGAGCAGTACTTC

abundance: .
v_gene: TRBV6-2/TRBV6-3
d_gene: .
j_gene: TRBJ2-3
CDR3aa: CASSYEGGGTDTQYF
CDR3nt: TGTGCCAGCAGTTACGAAGGGGGTGGCACAGATACGCAGTATTTT

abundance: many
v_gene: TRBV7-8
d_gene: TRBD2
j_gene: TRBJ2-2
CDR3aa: CASSLTSGFTGELFF
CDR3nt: TGTGCCAGCAGCCTGACTAGCGGTTTTACCGGGGAGCTGTTTTTT

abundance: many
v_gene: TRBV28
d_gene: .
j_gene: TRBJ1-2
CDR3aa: CASRAPGGNYGYTF
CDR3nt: TGTGCCAGCCGCGCCCCGGGGGGCAACTATGGCTACACCTTC

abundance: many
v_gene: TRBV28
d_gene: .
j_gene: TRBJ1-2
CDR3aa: CASSLTEPNYGYTF
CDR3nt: TGTGCCAGCAGTTTAACGGAACCTAACTATGGCTACACCTTC

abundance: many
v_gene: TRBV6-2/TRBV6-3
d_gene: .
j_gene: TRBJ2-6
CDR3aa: CASRRHSSGANVLTF
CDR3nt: TGTGCCAGCAGGCGTCACAGCTCTGGGGCCAACGTCCTGACTTTC

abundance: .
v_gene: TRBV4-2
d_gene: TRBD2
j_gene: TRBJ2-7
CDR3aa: CASSQDRLAGTYEQYF
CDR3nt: TGTGCCAGCAGCCAAGATAGACTAGCGGGAACCTACGAGCAGTACTTC

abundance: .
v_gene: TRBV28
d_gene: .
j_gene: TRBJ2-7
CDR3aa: CASRATTYEQYF
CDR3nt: TGTGCCAGCCGGGCTACTACCTACGAGCAGTACTTC

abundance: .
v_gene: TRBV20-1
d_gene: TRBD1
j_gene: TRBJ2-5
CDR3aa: CSAPNLQGLGETQYF
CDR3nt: TGCAGTGCCCCCAACCTACAGGGGTTGGGAGAGACCCAGTACTTC

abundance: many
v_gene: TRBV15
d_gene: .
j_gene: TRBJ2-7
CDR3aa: CATSRDLGAEEQYF
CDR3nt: TGTGCCACCAGCAGAGATCTGGGGGCGGAGGAGCAGTACTTC

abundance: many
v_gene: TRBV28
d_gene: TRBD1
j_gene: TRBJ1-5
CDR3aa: CASRNRGWHF
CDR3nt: TGTGCCAGCAGAAACAGGGGTTGGCATTTT

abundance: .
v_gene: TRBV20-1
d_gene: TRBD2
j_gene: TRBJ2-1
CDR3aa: CSAGTSDYNEQFF
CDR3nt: TGCAGTGCTGGGACTAGCGACTACAATGAGCAGTTCTTC

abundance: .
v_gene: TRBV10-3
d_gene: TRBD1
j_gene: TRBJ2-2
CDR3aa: CASRDRGPTGELFF
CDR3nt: TGTGCCTCTCGGGACAGGGGACCCACCGGGGAGCTGTTTTTT

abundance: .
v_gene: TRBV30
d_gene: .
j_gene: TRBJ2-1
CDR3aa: CAWSPIVNEQFF
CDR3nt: TGTGCCTGGAGCCCTATCGTAAATGAGCAGTTCTTC

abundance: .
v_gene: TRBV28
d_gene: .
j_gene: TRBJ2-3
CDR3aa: CASSLGLGVGSTDTQYF
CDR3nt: TGTGCCAGCAGTTTGGGGTTGGGGGTGGGAAGCACAGATACGCAGTATTTT

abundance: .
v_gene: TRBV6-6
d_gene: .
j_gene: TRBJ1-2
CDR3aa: CASSYVQNYGYTF
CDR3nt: TGTGCCAGCAGTTACGTACAAAACTATGGCTACACCTTC

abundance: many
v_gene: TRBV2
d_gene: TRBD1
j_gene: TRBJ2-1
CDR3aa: CASSARTGAYNEQFF
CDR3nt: TGTGCCAGCAGTGCTAGGACAGGGGCTTACAATGAGCAGTTCTTC

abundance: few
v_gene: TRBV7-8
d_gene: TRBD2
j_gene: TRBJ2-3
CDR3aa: CASSRLAASSTDTQYF
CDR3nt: TGTGCCAGCAGCCGACTAGCGGCTTCTAGCACAGATACGCAGTATTTT

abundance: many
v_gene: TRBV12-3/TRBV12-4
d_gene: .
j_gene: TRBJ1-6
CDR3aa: CASSTPGASPLHF
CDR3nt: TGTGCCAGCAGTACCCCCGGGGCTTCACCCCTCCACTTT

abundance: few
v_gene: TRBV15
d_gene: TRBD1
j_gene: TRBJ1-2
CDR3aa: CATSREMTGDYGYTF
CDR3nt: TGTGCCACCAGCAGAGAGATGACAGGGGACTATGGCTACACCTTC

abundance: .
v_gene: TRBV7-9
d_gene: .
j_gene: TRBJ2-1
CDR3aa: CASSYVQGIRHNEQFF
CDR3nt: TGTGCCAGCAGCTACGTCCAGGGTATTCGGCACAATGAGCAGTTCTTC

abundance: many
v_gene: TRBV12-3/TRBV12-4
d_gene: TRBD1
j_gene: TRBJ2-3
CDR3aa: CASSSNAGTGRDTQYF
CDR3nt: TGTGCCAGCAGTTCCAATGCCGGGACAGGCCGAGATACGCAGTATTTT

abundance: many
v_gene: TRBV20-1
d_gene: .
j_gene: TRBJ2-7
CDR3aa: CSAREQPETYEQYF
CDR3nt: TGCAGTGCTAGAGAGCAACCGGAAACCTACGAGCAGTACTTC

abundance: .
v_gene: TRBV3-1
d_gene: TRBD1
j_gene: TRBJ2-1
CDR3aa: CASRPRGTGIYNEQFF
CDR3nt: TGTGCCAGTAGGCCACGTGGGACAGGGATCTACAATGAGCAGTTCTTC

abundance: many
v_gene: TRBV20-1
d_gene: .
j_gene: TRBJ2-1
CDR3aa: CSAAEYSSYNEQFF
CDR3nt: TGCAGTGCTGCCGAGTATAGCTCCTACAATGAGCAGTTCTTC

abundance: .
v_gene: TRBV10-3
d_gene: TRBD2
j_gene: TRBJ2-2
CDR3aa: CAISGRAPTGELFF
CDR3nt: TGTGCCATTAGCGGGAGGGCCCCCACCGGGGAGCTGTTTTTT

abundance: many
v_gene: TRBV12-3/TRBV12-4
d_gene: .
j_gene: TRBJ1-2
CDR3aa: CASSIGLFGYTF
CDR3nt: TGTGCCAGCAGTATAGGACTTTTCGGCTACACCTTC

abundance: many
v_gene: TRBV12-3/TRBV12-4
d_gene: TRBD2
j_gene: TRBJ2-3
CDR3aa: CASRGLAGLTDTQYF
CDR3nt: TGTGCCAGCAGAGGACTAGCGGGCCTCACAGATACGCAGTATTTT

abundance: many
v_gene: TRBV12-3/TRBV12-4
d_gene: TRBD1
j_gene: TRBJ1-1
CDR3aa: CASRLQGATEAFF
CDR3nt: TGTGCCAGCAGGTTACAGGGGGCCACTGAAGCTTTCTTT

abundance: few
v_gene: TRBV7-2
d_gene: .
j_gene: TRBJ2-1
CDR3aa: CASSPGEWSRNEQFF
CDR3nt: TGTGCCAGCAGCCCAGGGGAGTGGAGTCGGAATGAGCAGTTCTTC

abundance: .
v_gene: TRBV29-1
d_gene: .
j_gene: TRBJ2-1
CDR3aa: CSVEPPGGYEQFF
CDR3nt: TGCAGCGTTGAACCTCCGGGTGGTTATGAGCAGTTCTTC

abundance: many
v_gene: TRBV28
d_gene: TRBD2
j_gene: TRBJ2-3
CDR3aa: CASRIQREGATQYF
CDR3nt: TGTGCCAGCAGAATACAACGGGAGGGAGCTACGCAGTATTTT

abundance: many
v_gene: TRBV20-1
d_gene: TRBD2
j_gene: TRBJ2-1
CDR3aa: CSARALAGGRLYDEQFF
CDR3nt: TGCAGTGCTAGAGCTCTAGCGGGAGGGCGGCTGTACGATGAGCAGTTCTTC

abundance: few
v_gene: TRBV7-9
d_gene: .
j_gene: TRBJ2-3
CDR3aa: CASSFSDDTQYF
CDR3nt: TGTGCCAGCAGCTTTTCTGATGATACGCAGTATTTT

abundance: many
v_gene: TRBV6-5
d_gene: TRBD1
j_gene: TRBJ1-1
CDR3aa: CASSYSGGGAYTEAFF
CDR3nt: TGTGCCAGCAGTTACTCGGGAGGGGGCGCTTACACTGAAGCTTTCTTT

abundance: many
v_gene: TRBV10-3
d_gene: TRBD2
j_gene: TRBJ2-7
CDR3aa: CAVRSGSIYEQYF
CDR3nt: TGTGCCGTTCGTAGCGGGAGCATCTACGAGCAGTACTTC

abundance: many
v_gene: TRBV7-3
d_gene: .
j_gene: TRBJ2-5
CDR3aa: CASSQAGGLLPRETQYF
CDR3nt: TGTGCCAGCAGCCAGGCCGGGGGGCTCCTTCCGAGGGAGACCCAGTACTTC

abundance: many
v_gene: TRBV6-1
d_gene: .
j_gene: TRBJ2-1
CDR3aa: CATQTARRDNEQFF
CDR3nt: TGTGCCACGCAGACAGCTAGGAGGGACAATGAGCAGTTCTTC

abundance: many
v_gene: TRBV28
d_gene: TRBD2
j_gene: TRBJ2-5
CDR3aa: CASSTLAGNGETQYF
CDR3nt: TGTGCCAGCAGTACACTAGCGGGAAATGGGGAGACCCAGTACTTC

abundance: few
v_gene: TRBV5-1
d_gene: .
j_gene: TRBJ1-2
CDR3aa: CASSFEGGSYGYTF
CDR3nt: TGCGCCAGCAGCTTTGAGGGGGGGAGCTATGGCTACACCTTC

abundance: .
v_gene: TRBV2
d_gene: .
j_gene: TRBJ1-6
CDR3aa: CASREVVGSPLHF
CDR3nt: TGTGCCAGCAGGGAGGTCGTGGGTTCACCCCTCCACTTT

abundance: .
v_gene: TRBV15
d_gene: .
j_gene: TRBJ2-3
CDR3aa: CATSKIGDTQYF
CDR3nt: TGTGCCACCAGTAAGATCGGGGATACGCAGTATTTT

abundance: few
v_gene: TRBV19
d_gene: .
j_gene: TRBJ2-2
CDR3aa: CASKRGGELFF
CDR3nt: TGTGCCAGTAAGCGAGGCGGGGAGCTGTTTTTT